These 17 T cell receptor beta chains came from one sample sequenced in a study of monozygotic twins with inflammatory bowel disease. With the 5' RACE reads reprocessed, TCRdb shows one record per CDR3 protein and no DNA. This sample's table reports just over 300,000 distinct CDR3 sequences. The sample taken for sequencing was blood. The receptors originated from a human donor with ulcerative colitis or Crohn's disease, or a healthy co-twin of an affected twin (not recorded which).

This sequence joins TRBV6-1 and TRBJ2-7. The CDR3 is made up of 16 amino acids. Germline CDR1 and CDR2: MNHNS and SASEGT. The CDR3 region is CASSDPTDLATYEQYF.

The chain joins TRBV20-1 to TRBJ2-2. Germline V gene data show CDR1 as DFQATT and CDR2 as SNEGSKA (reference sequence). This CDR3 has 14 residues. CDR3 loop: CSAIRPGNTGELFF.

The J gene is TRBJ2-7, the V gene TRBV30. The length of the CDR3 is 13 residues. Germline V gene lookup returns CDR1 GTSNPN and CDR2 SVGIG (reference sequence). CDR3 protein: CAWSSGASYEQYF.

This rearrangement joins TRBV20-1 to TRBJ1-4. CDR1 and CDR2 (germline): DFQATT, SNEGSKA (reference sequence). The CDR3 consists of 12 residues. CDR3 loop: CSARDHNEKLFF.

The chain couples TRBV3-1 to TRBJ2-5; TCRdb gives TRBD2 as the D gene, but with no DNA this cannot be confirmed. The CDR3 runs 18 residues. Germline CDR1 and CDR2: LGHDT and YNNKEL (reference sequence). The CDR3 sequence is CASSSRSGGWISGRLSNF.

This chain connects TRBV5-1 to TRBJ2-1; the D call of TRBD2 rests on TCRdb alone, since no DNA is present to check it. This CDR3 comprises 15 residues. Germline lookup yields CDR1 SGHRS and CDR2 YFSETQ. CDR3 sequence reads: CASSPRETTYNEQFF.

The chain has TRBV7-2 and TRBJ2-2; TCRdb designates TRBD2, a call that cannot be tested without DNA. Looked up from germline, CDR1 is SGHTA and CDR2 is FQGNSA. The length of the CDR3 is 19 residues. This chain's CDR3 is CASSLSTLAARGWTGELFF.

This chain uses TRBV20-1 with TRBJ2-2. In germline, CDR1 is DFQATT, CDR2 SNEGSKA (reference sequence). The CDR3 runs to 16 residues. The CDR3 here is CSARRLGRLNTGELFF.

The chain links TRBV12-3 or TRBV12-4 to TRBJ1-1; TCRdb proposes TRBD1, but this gene call is untestable without DNA. This CDR3 region has 18 residues. CDR3: CASSLSLGQIERDTEAFF.

The V and J genes are TRBV5-1 and TRBJ1-4; TCRdb returns TRBD1, unconfirmable since there is no DNA. Germline assignment: CDR1 SGHRS and CDR2 YFSETQ. This CDR3 is 14 amino acids long. The CDR3 region is CASSLGQGYEKLFF.

The rearrangement joins TRBV12-3 or TRBV12-4 to TRBJ2-7; the TCRdb D gene call, TRBD1, has no DNA to confirm it. The length of the CDR3 is 16 residues. CDR3 amino acids: CASSMDPGQGAYEQYF.

The J gene is TRBJ2-3, the V gene TRBV28; the TCRdb D gene call, TRBD1, has no DNA to confirm it. In germline, CDR1 is MDHEN, CDR2 SYDVKM. The CDR3 spans 15 residues. This chain's CDR3 is CASSPPLPSTDTQYF.

The CDR3 here is CASNWAETGLYEQFF. The rearrangement uses TRBV7-9 and TRBJ2-1; TCRdb lists TRBD1, though no DNA is available to test this call. The CDR3 covers 15 residues. Germline V CDR1 and CDR2: SEHNR, FQNEAQ (reference sequence).

The chain employs TRBV29-1 and TRBJ2-7; the D call from TCRdb, TRBD2, cannot be confirmed without DNA. The CDR3 sequence is 14 residues long. Germline CDR1 SQVTM, CDR2 ANQGSEA. The CDR3 loop is CSAKSQGRSYEQYF.

The chain is built from TRBV4-1 and TRBJ2-7; TCRdb names TRBD2, which stays unverified in the absence of DNA. Germline V gives CDR1 MGHRA, CDR2 YSYEKL. The CDR3 covers 16 residues. The CDR3 spells CASSQVRTSGGYEQYF.

The chain joins TRBV27 to TRBJ1-2; no DNA is available, so the TRBD1 call from TCRdb remains unchecked. Germline V lookup: CDR1 MNHEY, CDR2 SMNVEV (reference sequence). The CDR3 covers 13 residues. This CDR3 is CASSAQGHYGYTF.

The chain carries TRBV19 and TRBJ1-5; the D call from TCRdb, TRBD1, cannot be confirmed without DNA. Germline V lookup: CDR1 LNHDA, CDR2 SQIVND (reference sequence). This CDR3 comprises 14 residues. Here the CDR3 reads CPTTRGGFNQPQHF.